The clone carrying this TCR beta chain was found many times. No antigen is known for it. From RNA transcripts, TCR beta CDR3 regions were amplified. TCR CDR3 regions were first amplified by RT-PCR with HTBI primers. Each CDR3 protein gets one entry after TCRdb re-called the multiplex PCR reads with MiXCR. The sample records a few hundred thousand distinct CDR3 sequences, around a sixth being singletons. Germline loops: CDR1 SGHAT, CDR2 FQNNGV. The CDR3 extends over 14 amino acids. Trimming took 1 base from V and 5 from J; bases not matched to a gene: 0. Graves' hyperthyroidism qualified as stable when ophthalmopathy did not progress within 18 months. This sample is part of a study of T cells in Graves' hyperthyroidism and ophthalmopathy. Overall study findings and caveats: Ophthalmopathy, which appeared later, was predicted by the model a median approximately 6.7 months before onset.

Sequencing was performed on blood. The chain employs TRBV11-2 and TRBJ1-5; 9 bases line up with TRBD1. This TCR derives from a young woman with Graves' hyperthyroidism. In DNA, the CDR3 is TGTGCCAGCAGCTTAGGGACAGGGGATCAGCCCCAGCATTTT. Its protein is CASSLGTGDQPQHF.